Below, 26 T cell receptor beta chains from the same sample are listed, as sequenced in a study of T-cell memory formation after mild COVID-19 (dated by TCRdb to the early 2020s). The protocol used for the library was 5' RACE. TCRdb names Illumina NovaSeq 6000 as the instrument used. Starting from the raw public reads, TCRdb applied fastp trimming at Q25, assembled clones with MiXCR and retained in-frame beta chains. Every entry covers one CDR3 protein and lists the most common genes and DNA from its rows. The sample data list 110,000 to 150,000 distinct CDR3 sequences, and 11% to 15% of these were observed just once. Of the sample, around 28% is held by the ten largest clones. Material: PBMCs or a T cell subset sorted from them (not recorded which). Receptors originate from an adult woman who had mild COVID-19 (a few samples of this study predate the infection). The sample titles of this study are shuffled in the database, so cell type and time point are left out; the donor was told from shared clones.

V and J are TRBV5-6 and TRBJ1-5, with D possibly matching TRBD1 (5 bases). The V end was cut by 1 base, the J end by 10 bases, with 21 bases between. The CDR3 sequence is 16 residues long. CDR1 and CDR2 (germline): SGHDT, YYEEEE. CDR3 in amino acids: CASSLNSGAVLEPQHF. CDR3 in DNA: TGTGCCAGCAGCTTGAATTCTGGGGCAGTATTGGAACCCCAGCATTTT.

This clonotype has a handful of counts. The gene calls are TRBV7-9 and TRBJ1-2; 10 nucleotides match TRBD1. Unmatched junction bases numbered 6, after V lost 3 bases and J lost 5 bases. This CDR3 is 15 amino acids long. Germline values: CDR1 SEHNR, CDR2 FQNEAQ (reference sequence). The CDR3 sequence is CASSFGTGATYGYTF. The DNA of the CDR3 is TGTGCCAGCAGCTTCGGGACAGGGGCTACTTATGGCTACACCTTC.

The chain uses TRBV27 and TRBJ2-5; D is perhaps TRBD1 (5 bases). Trimming cost V 4 bases and J 4 bases, with 22 bases left between them. Germline V gene sequence: CDR1 MNHEY, CDR2 SMNVEV (reference sequence). The CDR3 is made up of 17 amino acids. The CDR3 spells CASSSAGRGESGETQYF. As DNA, the CDR3 is TGTGCCAGCAGTTCCGCTGGAAGGGGTGAATCTGGAGAGACCCAGTACTTC.

V usage is TRBV4-1 and J usage is TRBJ2-7; the D call may be TRBD1 or TRBD2 (7 bases each). Germline CDR1 and CDR2: MGHRA and YSYEKL. CDR3 length: 15 residues. The germline V and J ends were trimmed by 1 base and 7 bases, with 17 bases remaining between them. The CDR3 DNA follows: TGCGCCAGCAGCCAAGGTCAGGGGGGGCCGGGGGAGCAGTACTTC. Protein product: CASSQGQGGPGEQYF.

The sample holds a few counts of this clonotype. The V call is TRBV6-2 or TRBV6-3, the J call TRBJ2-7, with D possibly being TRBD2 (6 bases). V lost 6 bases and J 0 bases, leaving 18 bases between the germline ends. The CDR3 has 16 residues. From germline, CDR1 is MNHEY and CDR2 SVGEGT. DNA for the CDR3: TGTGCCAGCAGCCGAACGGGACTTCCCCGCTCCTACGAGCAGTACTTC. Residues: CASSRTGLPRSYEQYF.

This clonotype was observed once. This sequence joins TRBV20-1 and TRBJ1-5; D is ambiguous. V lost 7 bases and J lost 7, with 20 bases in between. Per germline, CDR1 DFQATT and CDR2 SNEGSKA (reference sequence). This CDR3 region has 14 residues. The CDR3 DNA follows: TGCAGTGTTCCCAATGGGGTAGCGAACCAGCCCCAGCATTTT. Translation: CSVPNGVANQPQHF.

A few counts support this clonotype. The rearrangement joins TRBV5-4 to TRBJ2-1; the D gene is possibly TRBD2 (6 bases). Between the trimmed V and J ends, which lost 2 bases and 3 bases, there was a span of 15 bases. CDR1 and CDR2 (germline): SGHNT, YYREEE (reference sequence). This CDR3 comprises 16 residues. In DNA form, the CDR3 reads TGTGCCAGCAGCTTTCTGGGGGAGCGGGTCTACAATGAGCAGTTCTTC. Protein: CASSFLGERVYNEQFF.

The gene calls are TRBV12-3 or TRBV12-4 and TRBJ2-7; TRBD2 matches at 8 bases. This CDR3 region has 15 residues. Losses at the gene ends were 4 bases for V and 0 bases for J; bases not matched to a gene: 5. In nucleotides, the CDR3 is TGTGCCAGCAGTTCAACTAGCGGACCCTCCTACGAGCAGTACTTC. Its translation: CASSSTSGPSYEQYF.

V is TRBV19 and J is TRBJ1-5; no clear D. Germline CDR1 and CDR2: LNHDA and SQIVND (reference sequence). V was cut by 0 bases and J by 1 base, with 10 bases left in between. The CDR3 spans 16 residues. In DNA, the CDR3 is TGTGCCAGTAGTATAGAAGCGGCGCGGAGCAATCAGCCCCAGCATTTT. The encoded protein is CASSIEAARSNQPQHF.

The sample holds a few counts of this clonotype. V usage is TRBV12-3 or TRBV12-4 and J usage is TRBJ2-1; D may be TRBD2 (5 bases). V was clipped by 3 bases and J by 0 bases, with 9 bases between them. The CDR3 totals 15 residues. The chain's CDR3 is CASSFVGSSYNEQFF. The CDR3 DNA reads as TGTGCCAGCAGTTTCGTAGGGAGCTCCTACAATGAGCAGTTCTTC.

The rearrangement joins TRBV5-1 to TRBJ2-7; 7 nucleotides match TRBD1. CDR1 and CDR2 (germline): SGHRS, YFSETQ. The CDR3 loop spans 16 amino acids. Trimming cost V 0 bases and J 2 bases; bases outside gene matches: 8. CDR3 sequence (DNA): TGCGCCAGCAGCTTGGTAGTGGCAGGGGGAACCTACGAGCAGTACTTC. Translated: CASSLVVAGGTYEQYF.

This clonotype was seen many times. The chain has TRBV24-1 and TRBJ2-2; a weak D match, TRBD1 (6 bases). The V end lost 7 bases, the J end lost 6 bases, and 17 bases lay between the germline ends. The CDR3 contains 15 residues. CDR1 and CDR2 (germline): KGHDR, SFDVKD. CDR3 coding DNA: TGTGCCACCAGGAGCCCCGGGACATTCCCCGGGGAGCTGTTTTTT. Translated: CATRSPGTFPGELFF.

CDR3 in amino acids: CATSGSTGTGALYGYTF. CDR3 bases: TGTGCCACCAGTGGTTCAACCGGGACAGGGGCTCTCTATGGCTACACCTTC. The V and J genes are TRBV24-1 and TRBJ1-2, with TRBD1 matching over 10 bases. V trimming: 5 bases; J trimming: 4 bases; junction bases outside the gene matches: 12. The V gene's germline CDR1 is KGHDR and CDR2 SFDVKD. The CDR3 has 17 residues.

The chain combines TRBV12-5 with TRBJ2-1, with TRBD1 matching over 7 bases. Germline CDR1 and CDR2: LGHNT and FRNRAP. CDR3 length: 14 amino acids. The V gene end was trimmed by 4 bases and the J gene end by 4 bases; junction bases not matched to a gene: 4. CDR3 DNA sequence: TGTGCTAGTGGTTACCAGGGGGTTTACAATGAGCAGTTCTTC. This encodes CASGYQGVYNEQFF.

The chain combines TRBV12-3 or TRBV12-4 with TRBJ2-7; D tentatively fits TRBD1 or TRBD2 (5 bases each). V was pared by 3 bases and J by 2 bases, with 14 bases between. This CDR3 contains 15 residues. The CDR3: CASSFGGDGTYEQYF. CDR3 coding DNA: TGTGCCAGCAGTTTCGGTGGGGACGGGACCTACGAGCAGTACTTC.

This clonotype has only one observation. V gene TRBV30 combines with J gene TRBJ2-5; 14 bases align to TRBD2. CDR3 length: 16 amino acids. V gave up 1 base and J gave up 3 bases; unmatched junction bases: 4. Per germline, CDR1 GTSNPN and CDR2 SVGIG (reference sequence). The chain's CDR3 is CAWSEGLAGGKETQYF. DNA of the CDR3: TGTGCCTGGAGTGAAGGACTAGCGGGGGGTAAAGAGACCCAGTACTTC.

This clonotype was counted only a few times. The rearrangement uses TRBV7-9 and TRBJ1-1; the D is unclear. The CDR3 loop spans 12 amino acids. V was pared by 5 bases and J by 6 bases, with 10 bases between. Per germline, CDR1 SEHNR and CDR2 FQNEAQ (reference sequence). The CDR3 DNA sequence: TGTGCCAGCAGCCTCGAGTGGGCTGAAGCTTTCTTT. This codes for CASSLEWAEAFF.

J is TRBJ2-1 and V is TRBV7-9; 7 nucleotides align to TRBD1. With V trimmed by 0 bases and J by 2 bases, 4 bases remained unmatched. Germline V gene sequence: CDR1 SEHNR, CDR2 FQNEAQ (reference sequence). CDR3 size: 16 residues. The CDR3 DNA follows: TGTGCCAGCAGCTTAGCACCCGACAGGGCCTACAATGAGCAGTTCTTC. This sequence encodes CASSLAPDRAYNEQFF. The full variable domain, its missing parts supplied by reference TRBV7-9 and TRBJ2-1, is DTGVSQNPRHKITKRGQNVTFRCDPISEHNRLYWYRQTLGQGPEFLTYFQNEAQLEKSRLLSDRFSAERPKGSFSTLEIQRTEQGDSAMYLCASSLAPDRAYNEQFFGPGTRLTVL.

This clonotype has just a few counts. The V and J genes are TRBV4-1 and TRBJ1-1; the D is unclear. CDR1 is MGHRA and CDR2 is YSYEKL in the germline V gene. The CDR3 loop spans 16 amino acids. Trimming removed 0 bases from V and 0 bases from J, with 11 bases in between. The CDR3 here is CASSQEAPSLNTEAFF. The CDR3 nucleotides are TGCGCCAGCAGCCAAGAGGCGCCCAGCCTGAACACTGAAGCTTTCTTT.

This clonotype was counted a few times. The chain is built from TRBV4-3 and TRBJ1-1, with D uncertain. V was pared by 0 bases and J by 0 bases, with 11 bases between. CDR3 length equals 16 residues. The germline V gene encodes CDR1 LGHNA and CDR2 YSLEER. CDR3 DNA: TGCGCCAGCAGCCAAGATTACAGTCTCATGAACACTGAAGCTTTCTTT. It yields the protein CASSQDYSLMNTEAFF.

Concerning this clonotype: The germline gene is not matched at one end of the junction; a read error may be the cause. CDR3 nucleotides: TGTGCCAGCAGCTTGTTCGGAGAACCCGGGGGCTTC. This sequence encodes CASSLFGEPGGF. The chain combines TRBV5-6 with TRBJ2-5, with D possibly TRBD2 on 6 matching bases. Germline lookup yields CDR1 SGHDT and CDR2 YYEEEE. The CDR3 extends over 12 amino acids.

The rearrangement uses TRBV12-3 or TRBV12-4 and TRBJ2-7; no reliable D call. Trimming cost V 3 bases and J 3 bases, with 12 bases left between them. This CDR3 contains 14 residues. CDR3 protein: CASSFGGLDYEQYF. Written as DNA, the CDR3 is TGTGCCAGCAGTTTTGGCGGTCTGGACTACGAGCAGTACTTC.

The V and J genes are TRBV4-1 and TRBJ2-1; maybe TRBD1 (5 bases). The CDR3 contains 14 residues. Per germline, CDR1 MGHRA and CDR2 YSYEKL. V was trimmed by 6 bases and J by 3 bases, leaving 12 bases between them. The CDR3 DNA is TGCGCCAGCAGTCCCTGGGGCGGCTACAATGAGCAGTTCTTC. As protein: CASSPWGGYNEQFF.

This clonotype was detected many times. This sequence joins TRBV11-2 and TRBJ2-2; 9 bases agree with TRBD2. V shed 0 bases and J 4 bases; nucleotides not matched to a gene: 15. This CDR3 has 20 amino acids. The V gene's germline CDR1 is SGHAT and CDR2 FQNNGV. The CDR3 sequence: CASSLEPPGAGGPGTGELFF. The CDR3 DNA reads TGTGCCAGCAGCTTAGAGCCCCCAGGGGCGGGGGGGCCTGGCACCGGGGAGCTGTTTTTT.

This chain joins TRBV20-1 and TRBJ2-1; TRBD2 matches at 10 bases. The V segment lost 2 bases and the J segment 4 bases; nucleotides outside the gene matches: 11. Per germline, CDR1 DFQATT and CDR2 SNEGSKA (reference sequence). The CDR3 extends over 17 amino acids. The CDR3 bases are TGCAGTGCTAGATCCCCTAGCGGGAGTGTTCTATACAATGAGCAGTTCTTC. Amino acid sequence: CSARSPSGSVLYNEQFF.

The chain uses TRBV6-5 and TRBJ2-5; D is possibly TRBD1 (6 bases). This CDR3 comprises 17 residues. In germline, CDR1 is MNHEY, CDR2 SVGAGI. Trimming pared 6 bases from V and 0 bases from J, leaving 20 bases between. This CDR3 is CASSDWWGQDYQETQYF. Here the CDR3 DNA reads TGTGCCAGCAGCGACTGGTGGGGGCAGGATTACCAAGAGACCCAGTACTTC.